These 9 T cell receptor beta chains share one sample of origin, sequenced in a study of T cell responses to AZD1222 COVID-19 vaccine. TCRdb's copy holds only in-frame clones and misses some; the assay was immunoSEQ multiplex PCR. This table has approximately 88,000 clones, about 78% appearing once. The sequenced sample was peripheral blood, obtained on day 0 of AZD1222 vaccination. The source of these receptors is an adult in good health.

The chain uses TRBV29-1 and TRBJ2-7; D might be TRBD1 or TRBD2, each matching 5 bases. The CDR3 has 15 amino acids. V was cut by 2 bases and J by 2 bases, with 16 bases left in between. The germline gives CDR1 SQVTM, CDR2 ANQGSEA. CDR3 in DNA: TGCAGCGTTGAAAGTAGGGGCCACGGGACCTACGAGCAGTACTTC. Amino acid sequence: CSVESRGHGTYEQYF.

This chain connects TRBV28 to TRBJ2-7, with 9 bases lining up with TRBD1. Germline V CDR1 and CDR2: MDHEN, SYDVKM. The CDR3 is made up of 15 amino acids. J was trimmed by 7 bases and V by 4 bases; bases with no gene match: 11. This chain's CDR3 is CASSSGQGTKVEQYF. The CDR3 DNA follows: TGTGCCAGCAGTTCCGGACAGGGGACTAAGGTGGAGCAGTACTTC. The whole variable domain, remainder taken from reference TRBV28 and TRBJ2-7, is DVKVTQSSRYLVKRTGEKVFLECVQDMDHENMFWYRQDPGLGLRLIYFSYDVKMKEKGDIPEGYSVSREKKERFSLILESASTNQTSMYLCASSSGQGTKVEQYFGPGTRLTVT.

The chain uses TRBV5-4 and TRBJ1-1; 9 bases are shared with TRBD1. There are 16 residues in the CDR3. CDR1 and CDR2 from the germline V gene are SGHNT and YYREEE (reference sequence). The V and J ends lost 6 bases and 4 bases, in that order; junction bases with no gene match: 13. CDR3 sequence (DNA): TGTGCCAGCACCAAAAGGCCACAGGGGGCAATCACTGAAGCTTTCTTT. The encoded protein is CASTKRPQGAITEAFF.

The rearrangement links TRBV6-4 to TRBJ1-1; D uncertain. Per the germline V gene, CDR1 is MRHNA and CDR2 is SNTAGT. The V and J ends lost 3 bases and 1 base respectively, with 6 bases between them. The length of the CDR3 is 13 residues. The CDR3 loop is CASSDPTNTEAFF. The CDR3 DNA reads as TGTGCCAGCAGTGATCCTACGAACACTGAAGCTTTCTTT.

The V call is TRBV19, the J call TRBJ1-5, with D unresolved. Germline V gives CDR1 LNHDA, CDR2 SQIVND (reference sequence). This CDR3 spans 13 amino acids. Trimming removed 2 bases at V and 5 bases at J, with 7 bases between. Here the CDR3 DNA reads TGTGCCAGTAGTATACAGGTAGATCAGCCCCAGCATTTT. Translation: CASSIQVDQPQHF.

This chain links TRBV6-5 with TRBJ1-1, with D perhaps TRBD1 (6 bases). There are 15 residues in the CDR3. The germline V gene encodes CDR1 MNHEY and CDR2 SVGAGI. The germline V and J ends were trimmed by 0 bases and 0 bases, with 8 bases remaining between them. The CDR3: CASSYSGAMNTEAFF. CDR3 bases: TGTGCCAGCAGTTACTCGGGGGCGATGAACACTGAAGCTTTCTTT.

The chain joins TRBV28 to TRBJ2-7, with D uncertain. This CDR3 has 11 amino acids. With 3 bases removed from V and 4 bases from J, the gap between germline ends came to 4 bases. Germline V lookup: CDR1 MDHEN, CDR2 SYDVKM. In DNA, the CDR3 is TGTGCCAGCAGTTTTCAGTACGAGCAGTACTTC. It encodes CASSFQYEQYF.

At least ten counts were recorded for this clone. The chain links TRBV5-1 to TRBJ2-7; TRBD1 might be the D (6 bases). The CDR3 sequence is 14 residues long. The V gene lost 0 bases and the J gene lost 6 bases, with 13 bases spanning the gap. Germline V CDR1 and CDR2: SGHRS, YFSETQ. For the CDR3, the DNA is TGCGCCAGCAGCTTGGTGAAACAGGGTTCCGAGCAGTACTTC. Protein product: CASSLVKQGSEQYF.

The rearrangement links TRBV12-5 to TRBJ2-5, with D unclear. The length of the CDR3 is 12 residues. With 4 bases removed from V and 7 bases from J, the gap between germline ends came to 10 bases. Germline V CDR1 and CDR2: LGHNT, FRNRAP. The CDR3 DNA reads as TGTGCTAGTGGTTCGGAACGTGGGACCCAGTACTTC. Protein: CASGSERGTQYF.